This T cell receptor beta chain was profiled in a study of blood T cell repertoires in COVID-19. Study background: Donors in the United States, Italy and Spain gave samples during acute or convalescent COVID-19. In each case, the material was cDNA or gDNA derived from T cells, B-cell-depleted T cells, or PBMCs.

The CDR3 extends over 15 amino acids. Between the trimmed V and J ends, which lost 2 bases and 4 bases, there was a span of 11 bases. Germline values: CDR1 MGHRA, CDR2 YSYEKL. Per the study methods: Amplification with reference gene primers provided the estimates of nucleated cell counts. Clones were sequenced by immunoSEQ multiplex PCR, and TCRdb holds only the in-frame ones, with some missing. Clone size and V and J calls were adopted from that table, with D and trimming inferred from the DNA. This table holds around 83,000 clones, 80% to 90% found once. V gene TRBV4-1 combines with J gene TRBJ2-2; a possible D gene is TRBD1 (6 bases). Sequencing was done on a sample of peripheral blood. This clonotype originated in a man between 65 and 79 years old with active or convalescent COVID-19. DNA of the CDR3: TGCGCCAGCAGCCAAACGGGACAAGTCACCGGGGAGCTGTTTTTT. This codes for CASSQTGQVTGELFF.